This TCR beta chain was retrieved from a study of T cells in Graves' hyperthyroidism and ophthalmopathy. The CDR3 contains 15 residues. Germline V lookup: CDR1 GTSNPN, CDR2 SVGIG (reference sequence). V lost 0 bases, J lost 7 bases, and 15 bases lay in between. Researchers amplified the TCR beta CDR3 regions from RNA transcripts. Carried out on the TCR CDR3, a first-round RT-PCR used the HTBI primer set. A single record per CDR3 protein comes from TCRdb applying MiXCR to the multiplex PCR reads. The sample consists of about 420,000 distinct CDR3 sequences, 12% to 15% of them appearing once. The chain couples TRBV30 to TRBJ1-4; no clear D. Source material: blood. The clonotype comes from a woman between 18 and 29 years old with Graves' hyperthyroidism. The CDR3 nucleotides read TGTGCCTGGAGTGTGGGAGGGAGGCCAGGTGAAAAACTGTTTTTT. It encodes CAWSVGGRPGEKLFF.